This T cell receptor beta chain was captured in a study of regulatory T cells in long-lasting Graves disease. Construction of TCR beta libraries relied on iRepertoire HTBI primers and on Arm-PCR targeting CDR3 regions. TCRdb re-derived calls from the multiplex PCR reads in MiXCR, one entry per CDR3 protein. The sample includes 500,000 or so distinct CDR3 sequences, about 14% of them seen just once. From germline, CDR1 is LNHDA and CDR2 SQIVND (reference sequence). The CDR3 totals 15 residues. Trimming at V came to 3 bases and at J to 4 bases, leaving 8 bases not matched to a gene. The sample's time point: newly diagnosed GD, antithyroid drugs for less than 3 months. Making the TCR library involved RNA that had been extracted from PBMCs. This sample also belongs to another study, concerning T cells in Graves' hyperthyroidism and ophthalmopathy.

The receptor's source is a woman in her forties or fifties with Graves disease. Sequences were derived from peripheral blood mononuclear cells (PBMCs), sampled at new diagnosis, from a patient treated with antithyroid drugs. The chain couples TRBV19 to TRBJ2-7, with TRBD1 matching 8 bases. For the CDR3, the DNA is TGTGCCAGTAGTATTCAGGCAGGGGGCACTTACGAGCAGTACTTC. It encodes CASSIQAGGTYEQYF.